This record looks at one TCR beta chain sequence and its context. Its antigen remains unknown. The method was immunoSEQ multiplex PCR; TCRdb's version includes in-frame clones alone and lacks a portion of them. The data contain some 33,000 clones, around 68% of them seen just once; the ten biggest clones take up about 3.9%. The data are from a study of PD-1 blockade in classical Hodgkin lymphoma. Study-level background: Nivolumab dosed at 3 mg/kg went to patients intravenously every 2 weeks.

Time point here: cycle 4 day 1 (C4D1), after more than five weeks of nivolumab. Autologous stem cell transplantation was followed by relapse in every patient, and brentuximab vedotin exposure varied. General study points: Newly diagnosed patients were reported to exhibit reduced baseline TCR diversity relative to healthy donors. The CD4+ diversity rise by C4D1 was clearest in complete responders.

V was cut by 6 bases and J by 1 base, with 15 bases left in between. Germline-derived CDR1 and CDR2 are MNHEY and SMNVEV (reference sequence). This CDR3 region has 15 residues. The chain has TRBV27 and TRBJ1-2; D is uncertain. This TCR was sampled from a human donor with classical Hodgkin lymphoma. The source was peripheral blood mononuclear cells (PBMCs), collected before the fourth cycle of nivolumab. CDR3 amino acids: CASSPKGKFNYGYTF. The CDR3 nucleotides are TGTGCCAGCAGCCCGAAAGGAAAATTTAACTATGGCTACACCTTC.